Sequencing of this T cell receptor (beta chain) was carried out in a study of T cell repertoires in cytomegalovirus infection (dated by TCRdb to the late 2010s). The study in broad terms: Peptide stimulations targeted recently identified HLA-C-restricted CMV epitopes, whose presentation resists viral immunomodulation, together with well-studied HLA-B-restricted epitopes. Donor HLA type was relevant to the analysis, because carriage of CMV infection together with the matching HLA type was indicated by public TCR beta signatures. Here is what the overall study found, with its caveats: In both this cohort and an independent cohort of 300 to 450 donors, the cumulative frequency of public TCR beta family members distinguished carriers of CMV infection plus the relevant HLA type. The ex vivo response was dominated by HLA-C-restricted CMV-specific TCR beta clonotypes, which also provided the single most frequent clonotype in two of eight donors.

What this sample's treatment or condition label stands for: in vitro stimulation with specific CMV peptide epitopes to enrich CMV-specific T cells. Turning to this clonotype: Its antigen is not yet known. The junction and the germline gene differ at one end; a read error may be behind it.

Reads for this sample came from an Illumina HiSeq 1500. The public sequencing data were trimmed at Q25 with fastp and processed into clonotypes with MiXCR by TCRdb, which kept only in-frame beta chains. Each entry is one CDR3 protein sequence, shown with its most common DNA and genes. This sample lists hundreds of thousands of distinct CDR3 sequences; 30% to 35% were detected once. Over 15% of the sample rests with the top ten. The CDR3 runs 12 residues from the cysteine to the phenylalanine. Only the CDR3 DNA stays, 36 bases, in frame from base 1. Reading the germline V gene gives CDR1 SGHTA and CDR2 FQGNSA.

The source material was cultured PBMCs, sampled from culture after CMV antigen stimulation. This TCR was recovered from a human donor in good health (CMV status not recorded). Some clones in this sample may be carry-over from other donors' samples. The rearrangement combines TRBV7-2 with TRBJ2-7; confidence is insufficient to name the D gene. CDR3 reads: CASSEHSYDQYF. The bases are TGTGCCAGCAGCGAACACTCCTACGACCAGTACTTC.